This TCR beta chain was sequenced for a study of blood T cell repertoires in COVID-19. This clone has only one observation. As processed by the authors: The assay estimated nucleated cells by amplifying reference gene primers. Sequenced by immunoSEQ multiplex PCR; TCRdb stores in-frame clones only, minus some. That table is the source of V, J and clone size, and D and trimming were worked out from the DNA. The sample shows around 200,000 clones, about 87% of them seen only once. CDR1 and CDR2 from the germline V gene are SNHLY and FYNNEI. The CDR3 contains 15 residues. V lost 5 bases to trimming and J lost 1 base; unmatched junction nucleotides: 3.

V and J are TRBV2 and TRBJ2-1, with 9 nucleotides matching TRBD1. The sequence came from a woman aged 18-29 years who had recovered from COVID-19. The sample consisted of peripheral blood. The DNA of the CDR3 is TGTGCCAGCAGTCTGGACAGGGGATCCTACAATGAGCAGTTCTTC. Translated, it gives CASSLDRGSYNEQFF.